The 25 T cell receptor beta chains presented below share a single source sample, sequenced in a study of early T cells in non-severe SARS-CoV-2 infection. TCRdb reanalysed the 5' RACE reads using MiXCR and keeps one entry per CDR3 protein. The sample holds about 48,000 distinct CDR3 sequences, approximately 5.1% seen once. The input for sequencing was whole blood, taken at baseline. These receptor sequences come from an adult who was a healthcare worker with PCR-confirmed SARS-CoV-2 infection or an uninfected control (not recorded which).

This clonotype was observed a handful of times. CDR3 amino acids: CASSPDWNSYNEQFF. DNA for the CDR3: TGTGCCAGCAGTCCGGACTGGAACTCCTACAATGAGCAGTTCTTC. The chain is built from TRBV27 and TRBJ2-1, with D possibly being TRBD2 (5 bases). This CDR3 is 15 amino acids long. Trimming cost V 5 bases and J 0 bases, with 11 bases left between them. Germline values: CDR1 MNHEY, CDR2 SMNVEV (reference sequence).

This clonotype was counted many times. The V and J genes are TRBV18 and TRBJ2-7, with D tentatively TRBD1 or TRBD2 (5 bases each). The V gene's germline CDR1 is KGHSH and CDR2 LQKENI. This CDR3 region has 14 residues. V was shortened by 6 bases and J by 3 bases, with 15 bases between the two germline ends. In nucleotides, the CDR3 is TGTGCCAGCTCTTGGGGATCAGGGAGCTACGAGCAGTACTTC. Protein sequence: CASSWGSGSYEQYF.

This clonotype showed up many times. The chain links TRBV12-3 or TRBV12-4 to TRBJ2-1, with a possible D match to TRBD2 (6 bases). The CDR3 runs 15 residues. Trimming cost V 2 bases and J 2 bases, with 10 bases left between them. The CDR3 DNA is TGTGCCAGCAGTTTATCCGGGAGCCCCTACAATGAGCAGTTCTTC. The encoded protein is CASSLSGSPYNEQFF.

This sequence joins TRBV2 and TRBJ2-7; 7 bases agree with TRBD1. The germline V gene encodes CDR1 SNHLY and CDR2 FYNNEI. V was pared by 10 bases and J by 4 bases, with 4 bases of the junction left unmatched. This CDR3 region has 11 residues. This CDR3 is CATQGEYEQYF. DNA of the CDR3: TGTGCCACTCAGGGGGAATACGAGCAGTACTTC.

The CDR3: CASSADTRTGESEQYF. CDR3 bases: TGTGCCAGCAGCGCCGATACCCGGACAGGGGAAAGCGAGCAGTACTTC. The chain combines TRBV5-4 with TRBJ2-7, with 9 nucleotides matching TRBD1. The CDR3 consists of 16 residues. V trimming: 4 bases; J trimming: 6 bases; junction bases outside the gene matches: 14. Germline V CDR1 and CDR2: SGHNT, YYREEE (reference sequence).

This clonotype has more than one count but fewer than ten. As DNA, the CDR3 is TGTGCCAGCAGTTCTCACCCTGGGGGGGTCTCAAACTATGGCTACACCTTC. Its translation: CASSSHPGGVSNYGYTF. V is TRBV28 and J is TRBJ1-2; TRBD1 might be the D (5 bases). Germline CDR1 and CDR2: MDHEN and SYDVKM. The CDR3 spans 17 residues. V was trimmed by 4 bases and J by 2 bases, leaving 20 bases between them.

Ten or more counts support this clonotype. The chain employs TRBV7-6 and TRBJ2-2; possibly TRBD1 for D (6 bases). The CDR3 has 15 residues. Germline V gene data show CDR1 as SGHVS and CDR2 as FNYEAQ. V dropped 3 bases and J dropped 7 bases, with 15 bases sitting between them. Here the CDR3 reads CASSFGSGADGELFF. The DNA of the CDR3 is TGTGCCAGCAGCTTTGGCTCAGGGGCGGACGGGGAGCTGTTTTTT.

This chain links TRBV11-2 with TRBJ1-6; unclear D gene. CDR3 length: 15 residues. Germline V gene data show CDR1 as SGHAT and CDR2 as FQNNGV. Between the trimmed V and J ends, which lost 3 bases and 3 bases, there was a span of 9 bases. In DNA, the CDR3 is TGTGCCAGCAGCTTCAGCAGGAGCTATAATTCACCCCTCCACTTT. It is translated as CASSFSRSYNSPLHF. The variable domain in full, with the rest retrieved from reference TRBV11-2 and TRBJ1-6, is EAGVAQSPRYKIIEKRQSVAFWCNPISGHATLYWYQQILGQGPKLLIQFQNNGVVDDSQLPKDRFSAERLKGVDSTLKIQPAKLEDSAVYLCASSFSRSYNSPLHFGNGTRLTVT.

J is TRBJ2-7 and V is TRBV30; possibly TRBD1 for D (6 bases). CDR1 and CDR2 from the germline V gene are GTSNPN and SVGIG (reference sequence). This CDR3 comprises 14 residues. V gave up 0 bases and J gave up 2 bases, with 11 bases separating them. The CDR3 protein is CAWSVARGTYEQYF. The DNA of the CDR3 is TGTGCCTGGAGTGTCGCCAGGGGAACCTACGAGCAGTACTTC.

V and J are TRBV28 and TRBJ2-5; a possible D gene is TRBD1 (6 bases). Germline loops: CDR1 MDHEN, CDR2 SYDVKM. V was shortened by 4 bases and J by 4 bases, with 10 bases between the two germline ends. This CDR3 has 13 amino acids. The CDR3, as DNA: TGTGCCAGCAGTTCTGGGGGCGCAGAGACCCAGTACTTC. Translation gives CASSSGGAETQYF.

This clonotype appeared many times. This chain uses TRBV24-1 with TRBJ2-1; 12 bases are shared with TRBD1. Losses at the gene ends were 10 bases for V and 7 bases for J; bases not matched to a gene: 4. The CDR3 consists of 13 residues. Germline CDR1 and CDR2: KGHDR and SFDVKD. The CDR3 is CATGQGASNEQFF. In nucleotides, the CDR3 is TGTGCCACGGGACAGGGGGCATCAAATGAGCAGTTCTTC.

This clonotype occurred many times. The chain joins TRBV13 to TRBJ2-7; 11 positions agree with TRBD1. The CDR3 sequence is 14 residues long. Germline assignment: CDR1 PRHDT and CDR2 FYEKMQ (reference sequence). V shed 5 bases and J 3 bases; nucleotides not matched to a gene: 3. The CDR3 reads CASSRDRGDYEQYF. CDR3 DNA sequence: TGTGCCAGCAGCCGGGACAGGGGGGACTACGAGCAGTACTTC.

At least ten counts were recorded for this clonotype. The chain uses TRBV7-3 and TRBJ2-1, with TRBD2 identical over 7 bases. J was trimmed by 0 bases and V by 0 bases; bases with no gene match: 14. The germline V gene encodes CDR1 SGHTA and CDR2 FQGTGA. The CDR3 covers 20 residues. This CDR3 is CASSLTSSGTRKSSYNEQFF. The DNA of the CDR3 is TGTGCCAGCAGCTTAACATCGAGCGGGACCCGAAAAAGCTCCTACAATGAGCAGTTCTTC.

This clonotype is labeled as medium-sized. V gene TRBV12-3 or TRBV12-4 combines with J gene TRBJ2-7; tentatively, D is TRBD2 (7 bases). The CDR3 has 15 amino acids. Trimming took 5 bases from V and 4 from J, leaving 18 bases between them. As DNA, the CDR3 is TGTGCCAGCAGTGGGGGAGGGGGGAGCCATTACGAGCAGTACTTC. It yields the protein CASSGGGGSHYEQYF.

This clonotype was seen only a few times. The genes are TRBV27 and TRBJ2-1; 13 nucleotides line up with TRBD2. After removal of 4 bases from V and 0 bases from J, the junction contained 3 bases not matched to a gene. CDR3 length equals 17 residues. Germline V gives CDR1 MNHEY, CDR2 SMNVEV (reference sequence). The CDR3: CASSWGLAGSSYNEQFF. The CDR3, as DNA: TGTGCCAGCAGTTGGGGACTAGCGGGGAGCTCCTACAATGAGCAGTTCTTC.

This clonotype is labeled as medium-sized. The chain is built from TRBV29-1 and TRBJ2-1; 10 bases are shared with TRBD2. The V gene end was trimmed by 1 base and the J gene end by 1 base; junction bases not matched to a gene: 10. The V gene's germline CDR1 is SQVTM and CDR2 ANQGSEA. The CDR3 contains 18 residues. The CDR3 reads CSVEGALTSGKSYNEQFF. CDR3 nucleotide sequence: TGCAGCGTTGAAGGGGCGCTAACTAGCGGGAAGTCCTACAATGAGCAGTTCTTC.

In its sample, this clonotype was seen many times. The chain is built from TRBV30 and TRBJ1-2; D gene ambiguous. V was pared by 0 bases and J by 6 bases, with 8 bases between. The CDR3 sequence is 12 residues long. Looked up from germline, CDR1 is GTSNPN and CDR2 is SVGIG (reference sequence). The CDR3 loop reads CAWSVPENGYTF. The CDR3 region has the DNA TGTGCCTGGAGTGTACCTGAAAATGGCTACACCTTC.

This clonotype was counted many times. CDR3 nucleotide sequence: TGTGCCAGCAGCTTAGGAGGATTGGGAGGGCACACCGGGGAGCTGTTTTTT. Translated, it gives CASSLGGLGGHTGELFF. The gene calls are TRBV11-3 and TRBJ2-2; 7 positions match TRBD2. The CDR3 has 17 amino acids. The junction had 8 bases not matched to a gene; V was cut back by 1 base and J by 3 bases. Germline V CDR1 and CDR2: SGHNT, YENEEA.

This clonotype was seen a few times. An end of the junction does not agree with germline; a read error may underlie this. This chain connects TRBV7-7 to TRBJ2-7; D perhaps matches TRBD2 (6 bases). This CDR3 has 15 residues. Per the germline V gene, CDR1 is SSHAT and CDR2 is FNYEAQ (reference sequence). CDR3 loop: CASSLRLGGSYEQYF. As DNA, the CDR3 is TGTGCTAGCAGCTTAAGGCTCGGGGGCTCCTACGAGCAGTACTTC.

This clonotype was recorded many times. The chain joins TRBV7-6 to TRBJ2-5; 8 positions match TRBD2. This CDR3 comprises 14 residues. From germline, CDR1 is SGHVS and CDR2 FNYEAQ. Trimming at V came to 7 bases and at J to 5 bases, leaving 9 bases not matched to a gene. The CDR3 bases are TGTGCCAGCACCCCGCCAGCGGGAGTGGAGACCCAGTACTTC. Protein product: CASTPPAGVETQYF.

This clonotype has a handful of counts. The chain joins TRBV3-1 to TRBJ1-4; D ambiguous. The CDR3 covers 15 residues. V was shortened by 4 bases and J by 8 bases, with 17 bases between the two germline ends. Germline CDR1 is LGHDT and CDR2 is YNNKEL (reference sequence). Here the CDR3 reads CASSPPPPFEEKLFF. Here the CDR3 DNA reads TGTGCCAGCAGCCCCCCGCCGCCTTTTGAGGAAAAACTGTTTTTT.

This clonotype showed up many times. The chain uses TRBV20-1 and TRBJ2-3; no definite D call. CDR1 DFQATT and CDR2 SNEGSKA come from the germline V gene (reference sequence). The CDR3 spans 16 residues. V was clipped by 2 bases and J by 0 bases, with 15 bases between them. The CDR3 DNA reads TGCAGTGCTAGATTGCGCTTGGTGGGCAGCACAGATACGCAGTATTTT. It specifies CSARLRLVGSTDTQYF.

This clonotype appeared many times. The V gene is TRBV2, the J gene TRBJ2-1, with D perhaps TRBD2 (5 bases). The CDR3 extends over 14 amino acids. The germline V gene has CDR1 SNHLY and CDR2 FYNNEI. The V and J ends lost 5 bases and 6 bases respectively, with 14 bases between them. Here the CDR3 reads CASSWAGGANEQFF. DNA of the CDR3: TGTGCCAGCAGTTGGGCGGGTGGAGCCAATGAGCAGTTCTTC.

The sample holds many counts of this clonotype. The chain is built from TRBV29-1 and TRBJ2-4; tentative D call: TRBD2 (6 bases). From germline, CDR1 is SQVTM and CDR2 ANQGSEA. Trimming cost V 2 bases and J 5 bases, with 22 bases left between them. This CDR3 region has 17 residues. This CDR3 is CSVEKAIGGYGQNIQYF. The CDR3, as DNA: TGCAGCGTTGAAAAGGCCATCGGGGGTTACGGACAAAACATTCAGTACTTC.

This clonotype was seen repeatedly, ten times or more. This chain connects TRBV11-2 to TRBJ1-5, with D uncertain. The CDR3 is 14 amino acids. V dropped 1 base and J dropped 3 bases, with 7 bases sitting between them. CDR1 and CDR2 from the germline V gene are SGHAT and FQNNGV. The CDR3 DNA is TGTGCCAGCAGCTTAGGAGGGTTCAATCAGCCCCAGCATTTT. This sequence encodes CASSLGGFNQPQHF. Looking up the rest from reference TRBV11-2 and TRBJ1-5 gives the full variable domain: EAGVAQSPRYKIIEKRQSVAFWCNPISGHATLYWYQQILGQGPKLLIQFQNNGVVDDSQLPKDRFSAERLKGVDSTLKIQPAKLEDSAVYLCASSLGGFNQPQHFGDGTRLSIL.